This TCR beta chain was obtained from a study of T-cell reconstitution after alpha-beta-depleted transplantation in children. Overall study results and limits: Reported findings indicate that, about two months after transplant, alpha-beta T cells came from several hundred expanded clones, which were derived from non-depleted graft cells. Surviving recipient T cells and thymic progenitors produced the high day-60 TCRbeta diversity seen in some patients. Newly produced T cells mostly provided counts and TCRbeta diversity after one year, as hyperexpanded clones declined.

There are many counts of this clonotype. What it binds is unknown. CDR1 and CDR2 from the germline V gene are DFQATT and SNEGSKA (reference sequence). This CDR3 has 14 amino acids. Trimming left V 0 bases short and J 8 bases short, with 13 bases between. TCRbeta library preparation incorporated unique molecular identifiers. TCRdb passed the PCR reads through MiXCR, listing each CDR3 protein once. The top ten clones hold about 5.5% of a sample with over 150,000 distinct CDR3 sequences, 5.5% to 7% of them seen once. This chain joins TRBV20-1 and TRBJ2-2; no clear D. The sample consisted of PBMCs, taken before TCRalphabeta/CD19-depleted stem cell transplant. The TCR comes from a boy younger than 10 with acute lymphoblastic leukemia, due to receive a stem cell transplant. DNA for the CDR3: TGCAGTGCTAGAGATATTAGGGAATGGGGGGAGCTGTTTTTT. The encoded protein is CSARDIREWGELFF.